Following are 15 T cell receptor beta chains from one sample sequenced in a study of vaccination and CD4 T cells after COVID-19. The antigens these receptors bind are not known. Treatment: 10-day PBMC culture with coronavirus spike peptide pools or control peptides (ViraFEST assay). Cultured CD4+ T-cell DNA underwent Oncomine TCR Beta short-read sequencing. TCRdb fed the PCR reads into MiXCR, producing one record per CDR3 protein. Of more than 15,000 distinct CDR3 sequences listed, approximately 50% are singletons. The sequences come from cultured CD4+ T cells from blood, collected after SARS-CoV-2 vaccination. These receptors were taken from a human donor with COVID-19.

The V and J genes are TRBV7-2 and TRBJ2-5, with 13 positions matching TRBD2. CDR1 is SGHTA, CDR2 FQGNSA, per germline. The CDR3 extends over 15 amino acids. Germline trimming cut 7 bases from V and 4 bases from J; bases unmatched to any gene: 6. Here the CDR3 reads CASTTGLAGLETQYF. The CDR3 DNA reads TGTGCCAGCACAACGGGACTAGCGGGGTTAGAGACCCAGTACTTC.

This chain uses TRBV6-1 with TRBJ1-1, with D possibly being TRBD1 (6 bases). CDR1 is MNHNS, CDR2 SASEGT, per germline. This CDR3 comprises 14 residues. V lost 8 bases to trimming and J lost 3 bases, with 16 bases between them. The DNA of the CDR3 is TGTGCCAGCCGACTTGACCGGGGGCACACTGAAGCTTTCTTT. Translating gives CASRLDRGHTEAFF.

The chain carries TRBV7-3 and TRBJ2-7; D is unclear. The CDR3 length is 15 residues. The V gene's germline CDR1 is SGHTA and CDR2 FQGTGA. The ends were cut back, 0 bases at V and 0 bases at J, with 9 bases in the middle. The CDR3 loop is CASSLTQLSSYEQYF. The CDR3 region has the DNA TGTGCCAGCAGCTTAACACAGCTTAGCTCCTACGAGCAGTACTTC.

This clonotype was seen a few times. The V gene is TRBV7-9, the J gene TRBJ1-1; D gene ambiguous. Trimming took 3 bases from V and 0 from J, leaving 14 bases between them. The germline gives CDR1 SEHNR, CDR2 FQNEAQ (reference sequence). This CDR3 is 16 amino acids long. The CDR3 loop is CASSFGRSSMNTEAFF. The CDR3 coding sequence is TGTGCCAGCAGCTTCGGCAGGTCCTCAATGAACACTGAAGCTTTCTTT.

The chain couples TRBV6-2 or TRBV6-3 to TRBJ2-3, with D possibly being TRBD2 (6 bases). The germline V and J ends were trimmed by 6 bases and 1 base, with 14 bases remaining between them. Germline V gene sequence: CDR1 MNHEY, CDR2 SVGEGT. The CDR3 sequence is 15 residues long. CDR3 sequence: CASRTSGLGTDTQYF. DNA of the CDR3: TGTGCCAGCAGGACCAGCGGGCTAGGCACAGATACGCAGTATTTT.

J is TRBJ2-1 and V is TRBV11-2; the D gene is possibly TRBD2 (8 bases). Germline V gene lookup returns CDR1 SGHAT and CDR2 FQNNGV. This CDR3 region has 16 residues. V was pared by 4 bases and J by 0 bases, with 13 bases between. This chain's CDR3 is CASSSRGDSSYNEQFF. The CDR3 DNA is TGTGCCAGCAGCTCGCGGGGGGACAGCTCCTACAATGAGCAGTTCTTC.

The CDR3 nucleotides read TGTGCCAGTCTACTGGGACAGGGGGTACGGGGTGAAGCTTTCTTT. It translates to CASLLGQGVRGEAFF. This chain links TRBV19 with TRBJ1-1; 11 bases are a match to TRBD1. The CDR3 consists of 15 residues. Germline loops: CDR1 LNHDA, CDR2 SQIVND (reference sequence). Trimming removed 8 bases from V and 7 bases from J; junction bases left unmatched: 12.

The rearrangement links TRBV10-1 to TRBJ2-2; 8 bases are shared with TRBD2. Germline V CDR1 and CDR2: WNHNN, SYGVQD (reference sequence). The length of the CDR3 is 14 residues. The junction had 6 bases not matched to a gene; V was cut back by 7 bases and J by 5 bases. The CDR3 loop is CASTGTSSTGELFF. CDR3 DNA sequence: TGCGCCAGCACCGGGACTAGTTCGACCGGGGAGCTGTTTTTT.

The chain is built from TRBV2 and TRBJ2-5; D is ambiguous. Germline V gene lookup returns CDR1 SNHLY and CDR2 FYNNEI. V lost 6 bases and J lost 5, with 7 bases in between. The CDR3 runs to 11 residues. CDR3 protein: CASSDDETQYF. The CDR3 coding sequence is TGTGCCAGCAGCGACGACGAGACCCAGTACTTC. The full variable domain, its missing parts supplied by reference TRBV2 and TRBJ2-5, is EPEVTQTPSHQVTQMGQEVILRCVPISNHLYFYWYRQILGQKVEFLVSFYNNEISEKSEIFDDQFSVERPDGSNFTLKIRSTKLEDSAMYFCASSDDETQYFGPGTRLLVL.

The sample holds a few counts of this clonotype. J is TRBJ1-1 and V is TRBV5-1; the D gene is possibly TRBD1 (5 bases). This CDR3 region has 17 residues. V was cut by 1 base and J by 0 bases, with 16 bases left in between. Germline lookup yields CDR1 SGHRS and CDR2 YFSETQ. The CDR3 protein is CASSLFTFGGMNTEAFF. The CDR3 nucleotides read TGCGCCAGCAGCTTGTTTACCTTTGGGGGGATGAACACTGAAGCTTTCTTT.

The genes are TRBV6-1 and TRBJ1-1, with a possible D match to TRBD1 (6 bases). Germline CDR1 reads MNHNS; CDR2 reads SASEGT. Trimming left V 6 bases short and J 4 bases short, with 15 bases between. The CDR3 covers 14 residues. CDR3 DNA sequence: TGTGCCAGCAGCCCCCGGGGGCCGGGCACTGAAGCTTTCTTT. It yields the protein CASSPRGPGTEAFF.

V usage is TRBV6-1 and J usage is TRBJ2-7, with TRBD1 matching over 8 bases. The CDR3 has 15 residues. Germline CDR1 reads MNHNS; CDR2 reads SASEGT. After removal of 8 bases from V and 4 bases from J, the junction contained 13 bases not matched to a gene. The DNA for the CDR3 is TGTGCCAGCTCCAACGCGGCAGGGGGCCGTTACGAGCAGTACTTC. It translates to CASSNAAGGRYEQYF.

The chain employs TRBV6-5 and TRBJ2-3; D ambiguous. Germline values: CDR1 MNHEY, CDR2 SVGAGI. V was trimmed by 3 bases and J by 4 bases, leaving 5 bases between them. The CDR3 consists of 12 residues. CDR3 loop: CASSYRPDTQYF. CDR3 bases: TGTGCCAGCAGTTATCGCCCAGATACGCAGTATTTT.

The CDR3 loop reads CSARALGPQETQYF. The CDR3 coding sequence is TGCAGTGCTAGAGCACTAGGACCTCAAGAGACCCAGTACTTC. The rearrangement joins TRBV20-1 to TRBJ2-5; D is possibly TRBD2 (5 bases). The CDR3 extends over 14 amino acids. Deletions cut 1 base from V and 2 bases from J, with 11 bases between. Per the germline V gene, CDR1 is DFQATT and CDR2 is SNEGSKA (reference sequence).

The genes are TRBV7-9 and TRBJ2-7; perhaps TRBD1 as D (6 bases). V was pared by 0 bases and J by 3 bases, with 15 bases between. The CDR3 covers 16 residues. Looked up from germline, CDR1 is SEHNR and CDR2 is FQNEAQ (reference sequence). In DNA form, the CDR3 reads TGTGCCAGCAGCTTAGCGGGGTACAGGGAAGGCTACGAGCAGTACTTC. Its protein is CASSLAGYREGYEQYF.